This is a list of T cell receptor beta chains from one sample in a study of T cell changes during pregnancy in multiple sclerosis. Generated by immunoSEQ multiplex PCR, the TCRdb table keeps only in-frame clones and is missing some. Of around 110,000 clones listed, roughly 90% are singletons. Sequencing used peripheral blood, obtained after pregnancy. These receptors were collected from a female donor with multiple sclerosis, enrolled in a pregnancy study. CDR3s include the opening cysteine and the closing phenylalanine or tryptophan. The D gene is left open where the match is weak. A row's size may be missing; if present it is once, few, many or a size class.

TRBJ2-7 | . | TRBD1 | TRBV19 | TGTGCCAGTCTACTCAGGGGGCGGTCCTACGAGCAGTACTTC | CASLLRGRSYEQYF
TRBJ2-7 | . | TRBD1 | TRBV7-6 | TGTGCCAGCAGCCTATCGGGACAGGGGGCCTACGAGCAGTACTTC | CASSLSGQGAYEQYF
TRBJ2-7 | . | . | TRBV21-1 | TGTGCCAGCAGCAATCATTCGGTAGGGCCCGAGGGTTACTACGAGCAGTACTTC | CASSNHSVGPEGYYEQYF
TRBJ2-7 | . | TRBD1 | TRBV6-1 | TGTGCCAGCAGTGAAGAAGGGACAGTGTCCTACGAGCAGTACTTC | CASSEEGTVSYEQYF
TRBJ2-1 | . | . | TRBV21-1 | TGTGCCAGCAGCGCCCGATTGGGTGTAGCAGGGTCCCCGTGCTCCTACAATGAGCAGTTCTTC | CASSARLGVAGSPCSYNEQFF
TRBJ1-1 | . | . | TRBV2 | TGTGCCAGCAGTGATGGCGGGGTTAAGGCTGAAGCTTTCTTT | CASSDGGVKAEAFF
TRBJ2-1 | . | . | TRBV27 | TGTGCCAGCGGGAGACCTAGATACAATGAGCAGTTCTTC | CASGRPRYNEQFF
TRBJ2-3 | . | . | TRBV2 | TGTGCCAGCAGCGACAGTTACACGCAGTATTTT | CASSDSYTQYF
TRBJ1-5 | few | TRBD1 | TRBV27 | TGTGCCAGCAGTCCTGGGACAGGGAATCAGCCCCAGCATTTT | CASSPGTGNQPQHF
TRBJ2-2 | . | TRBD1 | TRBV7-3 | TGTGCCAGCAGCCTAGGACAGGGAATCACCGGGGAGCTGTTTTTT | CASSLGQGITGELFF
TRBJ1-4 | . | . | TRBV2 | TGTGCCATCTTGTACAGGGAAGATGAAAAACTGTTTTTT | CAILYREDEKLFF
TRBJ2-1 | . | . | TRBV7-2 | TGTGCCAGCAGCTTAAGCGGACGACACAATGAGCAGTTCTTC | CASSLSGRHNEQFF
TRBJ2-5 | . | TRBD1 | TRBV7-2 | TGTGCCAGCAGCACTAGGGGACAGGGGGCCGGGGAGACCCAGTACTTC | CASSTRGQGAGETQYF
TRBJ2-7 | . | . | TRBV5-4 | TGTGCCAGCAGCGTGGATCCTTTTGCAGTCTACGAGCAGTACTTC | CASSVDPFAVYEQYF
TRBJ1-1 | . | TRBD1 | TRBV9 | TGTGCCAGCAGCGAACGAATAACAGGGGTCGGCACTGAAGCTTTCTTT | CASSERITGVGTEAFF
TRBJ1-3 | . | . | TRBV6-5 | TGTGCCAGCAGACAGGACACTAGAAACACCATATATTTT | CASRQDTRNTIYF
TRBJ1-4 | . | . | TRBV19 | TGTGCCAGTGAGGGACAACTAAATGAAAAACTGTTTTTT | CASEGQLNEKLFF
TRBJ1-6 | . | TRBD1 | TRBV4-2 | TGTGCCAGCAGCCTCTTACGGACAGGGCTAAATAATTCACCCCTCCACTTT | CASSLLRTGLNNSPLHF
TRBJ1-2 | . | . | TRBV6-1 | TGTGCCAGCAGTGAAGTCGGGTCACCAGGGAATGGCTACACCTTC | CASSEVGSPGNGYTF
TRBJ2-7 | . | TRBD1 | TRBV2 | TGTGCCAGCAGTGAAGGGACAGGCTCCTACGAGCAGTACTTC | CASSEGTGSYEQYF
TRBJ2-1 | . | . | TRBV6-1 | TGTGCCAGCTGCCCAGGGCCCTCAACTCTCTATGAGCAGTTCTTC | CASCPGPSTLYEQFF
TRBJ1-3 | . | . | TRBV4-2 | TGTGCCAGCAGCCAAACGGACTCCGGAAACACCATATATTTT | CASSQTDSGNTIYF
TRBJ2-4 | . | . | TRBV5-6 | TGTGCCAGCAGCTTGAGGGGCGGCAAAAACATTCAGTACTTC | CASSLRGGKNIQYF
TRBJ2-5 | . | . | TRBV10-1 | TGCGCCAGCGGAGGACTCCACGAAGAGACCCAGTACTTC | CASGGLHEETQYF
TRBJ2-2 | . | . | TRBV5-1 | TGCGCCAGCAGCTTGAACTCCGGCGGGGAGCACGGGGAGCTGTTTTTT | CASSLNSGGEHGELFF
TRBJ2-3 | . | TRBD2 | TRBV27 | TGTGCCAGCAGTTTGGATAGCGGGTGGGGTACGCAGTATTTT | CASSLDSGWGTQYF
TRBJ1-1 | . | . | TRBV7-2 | TGTGCCAGCAGCTTAGACATTGGGGGGTCTGAAGCTTTCTTT | CASSLDIGGSEAFF
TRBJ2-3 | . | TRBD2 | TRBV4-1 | TGCGCCAGCAGCCAAGTAGCCTCCGGGGGGGCCTTTACAGATACGCAGTATTTT | CASSQVASGGAFTDTQYF
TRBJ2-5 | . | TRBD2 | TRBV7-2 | TGTGCCAGCAGCTTAGCTATCGGACTAGCGGGAGTTGAGGAGACCCAGTACTTC | CASSLAIGLAGVEETQYF
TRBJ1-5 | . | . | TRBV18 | TGTGCCAGCTCACTGGATATTAGCACGCAGCCCCAGCATTTT | CASSLDISTQPQHF
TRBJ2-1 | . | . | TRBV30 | TGTGCCTGGCCATCCGGGGGGCTAGAGCAGTTCTTC | CAWPSGGLEQFF
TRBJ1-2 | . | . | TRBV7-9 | TGTGCCAGCAGCTTAGGGTCCGGACAGTGGGACTATGGCTACACCTTC | CASSLGSGQWDYGYTF
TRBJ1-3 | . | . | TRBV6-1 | TGTGCCAGCAGGGCAGGACTTGGAAACACCATATATTTT | CASRAGLGNTIYF
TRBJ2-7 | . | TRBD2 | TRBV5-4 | TGTGCCAGCACCTTCGGGGGGTACTCCTACGAGCAGTACTTC | CASTFGGYSYEQYF
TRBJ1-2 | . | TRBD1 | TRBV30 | TGTGCCTGGAGTGTGAATACAGGGGGCGTCTATGGCTACACCTTC | CAWSVNTGGVYGYTF
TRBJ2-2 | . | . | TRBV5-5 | TGTGCCAGCAGCTTGGATCGGGGGGCGAACGGGGAGCTGTTTTTT | CASSLDRGANGELFF
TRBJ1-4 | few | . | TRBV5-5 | TGTGCCAGCAGCTTCCGACAGGTTAATGAAAAACTGTTTTTT | CASSFRQVNEKLFF
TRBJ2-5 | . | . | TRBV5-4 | TGTGCCAGCAGCTTTACGGGACTCCAAGAGACCCAGTACTTC | CASSFTGLQETQYF
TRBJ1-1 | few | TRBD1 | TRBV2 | TGTGCCAGCACTCCTCTCCAGGGGGCTGAAGCTTTCTTT | CASTPLQGAEAFF
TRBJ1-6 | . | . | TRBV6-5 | TGTGCCAGCAGTTTTCGGGACATAAGGGACTCACCCCTCCACTTT | CASSFRDIRDSPLHF
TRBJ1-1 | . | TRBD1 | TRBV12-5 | TGTGCTAGTTCCAGGGGGGACACTGAAGCTTTCTTT | CASSRGDTEAFF
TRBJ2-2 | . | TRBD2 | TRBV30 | TGTGCCTGGTCTAGCGGCGGGGAGCTGTTTTTT | CAWSSGGELFF
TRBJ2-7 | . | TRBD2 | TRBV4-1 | TGCGCCAGCAGCCAACTAGCGGGTGTGAACGAGCAGTACTTC | CASSQLAGVNEQYF
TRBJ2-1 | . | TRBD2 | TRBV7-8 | TGTGCCAGCAGCTCTAGGGCCGGACTAGTCGGTTCCTACAATGAGCAGTTCTTC | CASSSRAGLVGSYNEQFF
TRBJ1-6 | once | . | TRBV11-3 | TGTGCCAGCAGCTTGGGCAGCAGCTCCTATAATTCACCCCTCCACTTT | CASSLGSSSYNSPLHF
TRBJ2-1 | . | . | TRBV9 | TGTGCCAGCAGCCCAGGGGGGAAGAATGAGCAGTTCTTC | CASSPGGKNEQFF
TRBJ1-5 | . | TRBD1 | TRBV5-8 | TGTGCCAGCAGCCGCGGGACAGGGGGCGGCAATCAGCCCCAGCATTTT | CASSRGTGGGNQPQHF
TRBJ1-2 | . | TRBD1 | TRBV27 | TGTGCCAGCAGGGGGGACAGACCGGCTAACTATGGCTACACCTTC | CASRGDRPANYGYTF
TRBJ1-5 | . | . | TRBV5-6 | TGTGCCAGCAGCTTGGGGTACGGTCACAATCAGCCCCAGCATTTT | CASSLGYGHNQPQHF
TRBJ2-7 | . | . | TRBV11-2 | TGTGCCAGCAGACAGACCTACGAGCAGTACTTC | CASRQTYEQYF
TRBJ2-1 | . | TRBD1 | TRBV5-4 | TGTGCCAGCAGCTTGGTTGGGACAGGCCCCTACAATGAGCAGTTCTTC | CASSLVGTGPYNEQFF
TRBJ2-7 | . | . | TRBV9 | TGTGCCAGCAGCGTAGCCGAGACACATCACTACGAGCAGTACTTC | CASSVAETHHYEQYF
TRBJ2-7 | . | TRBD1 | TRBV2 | TGTGCCAGCAGTGGGATAGGGACGGGACAGACCTACGAGCAGTACTTC | CASSGIGTGQTYEQYF
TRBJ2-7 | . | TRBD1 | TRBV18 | TGTGCCAGCTCACCCCTCGGGACAGGGGGCTTGAACGAGCAGTACTTC | CASSPLGTGGLNEQYF